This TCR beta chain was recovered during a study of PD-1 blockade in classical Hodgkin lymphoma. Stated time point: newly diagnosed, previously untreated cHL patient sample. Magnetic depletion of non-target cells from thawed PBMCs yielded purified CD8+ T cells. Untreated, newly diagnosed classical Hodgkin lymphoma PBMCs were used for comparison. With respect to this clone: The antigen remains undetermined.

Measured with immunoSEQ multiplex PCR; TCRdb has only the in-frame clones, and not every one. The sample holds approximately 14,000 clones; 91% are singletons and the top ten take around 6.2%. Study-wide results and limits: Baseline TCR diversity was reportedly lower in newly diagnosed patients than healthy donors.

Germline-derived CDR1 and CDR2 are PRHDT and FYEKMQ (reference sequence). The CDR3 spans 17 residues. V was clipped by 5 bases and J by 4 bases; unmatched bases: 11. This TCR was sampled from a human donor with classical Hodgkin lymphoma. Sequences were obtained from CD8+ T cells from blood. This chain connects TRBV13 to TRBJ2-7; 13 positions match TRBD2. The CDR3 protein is CASSPLGLAGVGYEQYF. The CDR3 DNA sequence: TGTGCCAGCAGCCCTCTCGGACTAGCGGGAGTAGGGTACGAGCAGTACTTC. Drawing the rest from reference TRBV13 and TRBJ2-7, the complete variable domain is AAGVIQSPRHLIKEKRETATLKCYPIPRHDTVYWYQQGPGQDPQFLISFYEKMQSDKGSIPDRFSAQQFSDYHSELNMSSLELGDSALYFCASSPLGLAGVGYEQYFGPGTRLTVT.